This T cell receptor beta chain was profiled in a study of glioma-infiltrating T cells after dendritic cell vaccination. In the study overall: Treatment, given 2003 to 2012, was autologous tumor lysate-pulsed dendritic cell vaccination.

Using immunoSEQ multiplex PCR, the repertoire was profiled, and TCRdb retains in-frame clones only, with some absent. Among around 90,000 clones, around three quarters were seen once, and the ten largest hold around 5.4%. The source of this sequence is a human donor with glioblastoma. Sample: blood, taken before dendritic cell vaccination.

The CDR3, as DNA: TGTGCCAGCAGCTTACAAGCGGTAACGGGTGATACGCAGTATTTT. This encodes CASSLQAVTGDTQYF. This chain links TRBV7-3 with TRBJ2-3; tentative D call: TRBD2 (5 bases). The CDR3 sequence is 15 residues long. The germline gives CDR1 SGHTA, CDR2 FQGTGA. Trimming took 2 bases from V and 6 from J, leaving 15 bases between them.